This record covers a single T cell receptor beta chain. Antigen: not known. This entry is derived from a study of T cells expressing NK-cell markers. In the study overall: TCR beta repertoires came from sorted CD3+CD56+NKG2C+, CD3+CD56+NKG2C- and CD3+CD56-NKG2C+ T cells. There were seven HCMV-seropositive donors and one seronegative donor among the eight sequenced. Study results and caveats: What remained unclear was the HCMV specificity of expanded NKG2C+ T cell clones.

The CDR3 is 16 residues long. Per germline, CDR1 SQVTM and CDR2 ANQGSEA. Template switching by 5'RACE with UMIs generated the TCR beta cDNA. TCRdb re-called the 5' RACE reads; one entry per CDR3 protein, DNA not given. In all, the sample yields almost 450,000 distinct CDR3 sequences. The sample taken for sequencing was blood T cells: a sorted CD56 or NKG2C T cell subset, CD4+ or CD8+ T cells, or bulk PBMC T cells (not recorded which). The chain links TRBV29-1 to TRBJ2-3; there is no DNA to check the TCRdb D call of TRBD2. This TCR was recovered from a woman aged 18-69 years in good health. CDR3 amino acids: CSASTSGSTAEDTQYF.